The 31 T cell receptor beta chains below come from one sample, sequenced in a study of T cell responses to AZD1222 COVID-19 vaccine. Generated by immunoSEQ multiplex PCR, the TCRdb table keeps only in-frame clones and is missing some. This table holds more than 80,000 clones, around 90% found once. The sequencing here drew on peripheral blood, taken 28 days after the second AZD1222 dose. These receptors all come from an adult who received the AZD1222 COVID-19 vaccine.

The V call is TRBV12-1, the J call TRBJ1-5. TRBV12-1 constitutes a pseudogene. CDR3 size: 13 residues. CDR3 protein: CASSLWGNQPQHF. CDR3 nucleotides: TGTGCCAGCAGTCTATGGGGCAATCAGCCCCAGCATTTT.

J is TRBJ2-6 and V is TRBV10-1, with D uncertain. CDR3 length equals 17 residues. The ends were cut back, 0 bases at V and 0 bases at J, with 9 bases in the middle. The germline gives CDR1 WNHNN, CDR2 SYGVQD (reference sequence). Here the CDR3 DNA reads TGCGCCAGCAGTGAGTCTTCAGGCTCCTCTGGGGCCAACGTCCTGACTTTC. This gives the protein CASSESSGSSGANVLTF.

The chain carries TRBV5-6 and TRBJ2-2; 7 nucleotides match TRBD1. Germline V gives CDR1 SGHDT, CDR2 YYEEEE. J lost 5 bases, V lost 7 bases, and 20 bases had no gene match. This CDR3 is built from 18 residues. CDR3 sequence: CASSPLLTWDSATGELFF. CDR3 sequence (DNA): TGTGCCAGCTCTCCCCTCCTAACCTGGGACAGCGCGACCGGGGAGCTGTTTTTT.

The rearrangement uses TRBV29-1 and TRBJ2-7; 7 bases align to TRBD1. Germline lookup yields CDR1 SQVTM and CDR2 ANQGSEA. V was clipped by 7 bases and J by 3 bases; unmatched bases: 6. The CDR3 is 12 residues long. The CDR3 nucleotides read TGCAGCGGGGCTGGACAGGACTACGAGCAGTACTTC. Amino acids: CSGAGQDYEQYF.

The V and J genes are TRBV2 and TRBJ2-2; 7 bases fit TRBD2. The J segment lost 1 base and the V segment lost 8 bases, leaving 4 bases of the junction unmatched. CDR1 is SNHLY, CDR2 FYNNEI, per germline. The CDR3 is 14 amino acids. CDR3 DNA: TGTGCCAGCCGTGCGGGGGAGAACACCGGGGAGCTGTTTTTT. This gives the protein CASRAGENTGELFF.

The chain has TRBV28 and TRBJ2-7; D is unresolved. The ends were cut back, 7 bases at V and 11 bases at J, with 15 bases in the middle. The length of the CDR3 is 11 residues. Germline CDR1 reads MDHEN; CDR2 reads SYDVKM. CDR3 region: CASTFSTQEYF. Here the CDR3 DNA reads TGTGCCAGCACGTTTTCGACCCAGGAGTACTTC.

The V and J genes are TRBV19 and TRBJ1-5; perhaps TRBD1 as D (5 bases). Trimming removed 5 bases at V and 0 bases at J, with 11 bases between. Germline CDR1 is LNHDA and CDR2 is SQIVND (reference sequence). The CDR3 runs 15 residues. The CDR3 reads CASSSWDGSNQPQHF. CDR3 nucleotide sequence: TGTGCCAGTAGTTCCTGGGACGGTAGCAATCAGCCCCAGCATTTT.

The chain recombines TRBV19 with TRBJ1-3; D call uncertain. V lost 4 bases to trimming and J lost 4 bases, with 5 bases between them. Germline CDR1 and CDR2: LNHDA and SQIVND (reference sequence). The CDR3 has 12 amino acids. The CDR3 DNA follows: TGTGCCAGTAGTAACTTCGGAAACACCATATATTTT. Translation gives CASSNFGNTIYF.

The chain combines TRBV19 with TRBJ1-3, with TRBD1 matching over 7 bases. The CDR3 loop spans 14 amino acids. Germline V gene lookup returns CDR1 LNHDA and CDR2 SQIVND (reference sequence). J lost 0 bases, V lost 9 bases, and 5 bases had no gene match. The CDR3 coding sequence is TGTGCCAGCAGATCAGGGGGCTCTGGAAACACCATATATTTT. Protein: CASRSGGSGNTIYF.

The J gene is TRBJ2-2, the V gene TRBV7-6, with TRBD2 identical over 7 bases. J was trimmed by 6 bases and V by 1 base; bases with no gene match: 8. Germline V gene lookup returns CDR1 SGHVS and CDR2 FNYEAQ. The CDR3 loop spans 16 amino acids. The CDR3 sequence: CASSLVLWGGAGELFF. The DNA of the CDR3 is TGTGCCAGCAGCTTAGTGCTGTGGGGGGGAGCCGGGGAGCTGTTTTTT.

About this clone: This sequence may be a read error, since a much larger clone differs from it by one base. V and J are TRBV3-1 (or the pseudogene TRBV3-2) and TRBJ2-7; TRBD1 might be the D (6 bases). Germline assignment: CDR1 LGHDT and CDR2 YNNKEL (reference sequence). The CDR3 covers 12 residues. The V and J ends lost 2 bases and 4 bases respectively, with 6 bases between them. For the CDR3, the DNA is TGTGCCAGCAGCCAAACAGGGTACGAGCAGTACTTC. Translation: CASSQTGYEQYF.

V usage is TRBV6-1 and J usage is TRBJ1-5, with D possibly TRBD1 on 5 matching bases. The CDR3 runs 14 residues. Germline CDR1 is MNHNS and CDR2 is SASEGT. V was shortened by 2 bases and J by 6 bases, with 11 bases between the two germline ends. CDR3 nucleotides: TGTGCCAGCAGTGAACAGGGTGAGACTCAGCCCCAGCATTTT. Amino acids: CASSEQGETQPQHF.

The DNA of the CDR3 is TGTGCCATCAGTGATCCCTCAGTAGCGGGAGGCCTAGAGACCCAGTACTTC. Protein sequence: CAISDPSVAGGLETQYF. The chain recombines TRBV10-3 with TRBJ2-5; 10 nucleotides agree with TRBD2. The CDR3 has 17 amino acids. Germline trimming cut 3 bases from V and 4 bases from J; bases unmatched to any gene: 11. The germline V gene encodes CDR1 ENHRY and CDR2 SYGVKD.

J is TRBJ1-2 and V is TRBV30, with D uncertain. The CDR3 is 11 amino acids. V shed 1 base and J shed 11 bases, with 11 bases lying between them. Germline assignment: CDR1 GTSNPN and CDR2 SVGIG (reference sequence). The CDR3 sequence: CAWSGTADYTF. The CDR3 DNA follows: TGTGCCTGGAGTGGCACAGCGGATTACACCTTC.

The rearrangement links TRBV19 to TRBJ1-5, with D possibly being TRBD1 (5 bases). This CDR3 contains 19 residues. Germline assignment: CDR1 LNHDA and CDR2 SQIVND (reference sequence). V shed 3 bases and J shed 1 base, with 22 bases lying between them. The CDR3 region is CASSMVFSSQGGSNQPQHF. The CDR3 nucleotides read TGTGCCAGTAGTATGGTTTTCAGTAGTCAGGGTGGGAGCAATCAGCCCCAGCATTTT.

The chain joins TRBV5-1 to TRBJ1-6; no firm D call. Germline CDR1 and CDR2: SGHRS and YFSETQ. The CDR3 runs to 13 residues. V lost 5 bases and J lost 9, with 12 bases in between. As DNA, the CDR3 is TGCGCCAGCAGTATCGACACGACTTCACCCCTCCACTTT. Its protein is CASSIDTTSPLHF.

This chain uses TRBV19 with TRBJ1-3; D is undetermined. Germline V CDR1 and CDR2: LNHDA, SQIVND (reference sequence). This CDR3 is built from 14 residues. V lost 5 bases and J lost 0, with 8 bases in between. The CDR3 protein is CASSRPGSGNTIYF. The CDR3 DNA is TGTGCCAGTAGTCGACCGGGCTCTGGAAACACCATATATTTT.

The chain recombines TRBV12-3 or TRBV12-4 with TRBJ1-5, with D possibly being TRBD1 (5 bases). This CDR3 spans 9 amino acids. Trimming pared 10 bases from V and 10 bases from J, leaving 8 bases between. CDR3 region: CAKGVPQHF. Written as DNA, the CDR3 is TGTGCCAAAGGGGTCCCCCAGCATTTT.

The chain employs TRBV7-6 and TRBJ2-6; D possibly uses TRBD1 or TRBD2 (5 bases each). The CDR3 totals 17 residues. CDR1 is SGHVS, CDR2 FNYEAQ, per germline. The V end was cut by 1 base, the J end by 1 base, with 11 bases between. CDR3 protein: CASSLGTGPSGANVLTF. CDR3 coding DNA: TGTGCCAGCAGCTTAGGGACGGGGCCTTCTGGGGCCAACGTCCTGACTTTC.

In its sample, this clone was seen once. In this CDR3 the conserved last residue, phenylalanine or tryptophan, is missing, so a read error is likely. The limits of the CDR3 on the DNA are not certain, so only TCRdb's listed CDR3 is given. The V call is TRBV21-1, the J call TRBJ2-7; TRBD1 is taken as the D call from the table, unchecked against the DNA. TRBV21-1 is described as a pseudogene. The CDR3 numbers 13 amino acids, ends counted. CDR3 sequence reads: CASSAPLDRETLR.

The rearrangement uses TRBV21-1 and TRBJ2-7; TRBD1, the table's D call, was not compared with the DNA. TRBV21-1 is a documented pseudogene. The CDR3 contains 16 residues. The CDR3 DNA reads TGTGCCAGTGAGAATCATAGGGGCGGACAGACCTACGAGCAGTACTTC. Amino acids: CASENHRGGQTYEQYF.

This sequence joins TRBV5-6 and TRBJ2-5, with a possible D match to TRBD1 (5 bases). V lost 2 bases, J lost 2 bases, and 16 bases lay in between. The length of the CDR3 is 16 residues. The germline gives CDR1 SGHDT, CDR2 YYEEEE. The CDR3 is CASSLYTDSPQETQYF. The CDR3 coding sequence is TGTGCCAGCAGCTTATATACCGACAGCCCGCAAGAGACCCAGTACTTC.

This chain links TRBV19 with TRBJ2-7; maybe TRBD1 (6 bases). This CDR3 comprises 14 residues. Germline CDR1 LNHDA, CDR2 SQIVND (reference sequence). Trimming left V 6 bases short and J 3 bases short, with 15 bases between. The CDR3 loop is CASSPRGIDYEQYF. As DNA, the CDR3 is TGTGCCAGTAGCCCGAGGGGGATTGACTACGAGCAGTACTTC.

The chain is built from TRBV19 and TRBJ2-1, with D possibly matching TRBD1 (6 bases). Trimming left V 9 bases short and J 7 bases short, with 25 bases between. The CDR3 has 16 amino acids. Germline loops: CDR1 LNHDA, CDR2 SQIVND (reference sequence). CDR3 sequence: CASGIITGIRGNEQFF. In DNA form, the CDR3 reads TGTGCCAGCGGGATTATCACAGGGATTCGGGGTAATGAGCAGTTCTTC.

The chain joins TRBV28 to TRBJ1-5, with a tentative D call TRBD1 (5 bases). The germline V gene has CDR1 MDHEN and CDR2 SYDVKM. Trimming cost V 4 bases and J 1 base, with 8 bases left between them. The length of the CDR3 is 14 residues. This CDR3 is CASSSGGSNQPQHF. The CDR3 DNA is TGTGCCAGCAGTTCTGGGGGAAGCAATCAGCCCCAGCATTTT.

This chain connects TRBV6-5 to TRBJ1-5; 7 nucleotides agree with TRBD1. Germline CDR1 MNHEY, CDR2 SVGAGI. The CDR3 is 13 residues long. The V and J ends lost 4 bases and 7 bases, in that order; junction bases with no gene match: 4. The CDR3 sequence is CASSSGGWQPQHF. CDR3 nucleotides: TGTGCCAGCAGTTCAGGGGGATGGCAGCCCCAGCATTTT.

The CDR3 protein is CASSYSPTVVDEQFF. DNA for the CDR3: TGTGCCAGCAGTTACTCCCCGACTGTTGTGGATGAGCAGTTCTTC. The chain couples TRBV6-5 to TRBJ2-1; D unclear. V was trimmed by 0 bases and J by 8 bases, leaving 14 bases between them. The CDR3 runs to 15 residues. Germline values: CDR1 MNHEY, CDR2 SVGAGI.

V and J are TRBV20-1 and TRBJ1-1; no clear D. The CDR3 runs to 11 residues. Trimming removed 3 bases from V and 7 bases from J, with 9 bases in between. CDR1 is DFQATT and CDR2 is SNEGSKA in the germline V gene (reference sequence). The CDR3 region has the DNA TGCAGTGCTAGGTTTTTGGGTGAAGCTTTCTTT. Residues: CSARFLGEAFF.

The rearrangement links TRBV10-1 to TRBJ2-3; no clear D. The germline CDR1 and CDR2 sequences are WNHNN and SYGVQD (reference sequence). The V end was cut by 0 bases, the J end by 0 bases, with 4 bases between. This CDR3 is 14 amino acids long. As DNA, the CDR3 is TGCGCCAGCAGTGAGTCGCACAGCACAGATACGCAGTATTTT. This sequence encodes CASSESHSTDTQYF.

The J gene is TRBJ2-5, the V gene TRBV18, with 7 positions matching TRBD2. Unmatched junction bases numbered 6, after V lost 3 bases and J lost 5 bases. Germline V lookup: CDR1 KGHSH, CDR2 LQKENI. The CDR3 is made up of 14 amino acids. The CDR3 region has the DNA TGTGCCAGCTCACCTCTGACTAGCTCCGAGACCCAGTACTTC. Translation gives CASSPLTSSETQYF.

This chain links TRBV5-1 with TRBJ1-1; 11 bases line up with TRBD1. V shed 3 bases and J 4 bases; nucleotides not matched to a gene: 5. The germline gives CDR1 SGHRS, CDR2 YFSETQ. The CDR3 contains 15 residues. This CDR3 is CASSWDRGWVTEAFF. Here the CDR3 DNA reads TGCGCCAGCAGCTGGGACAGGGGGTGGGTCACTGAAGCTTTCTTT.